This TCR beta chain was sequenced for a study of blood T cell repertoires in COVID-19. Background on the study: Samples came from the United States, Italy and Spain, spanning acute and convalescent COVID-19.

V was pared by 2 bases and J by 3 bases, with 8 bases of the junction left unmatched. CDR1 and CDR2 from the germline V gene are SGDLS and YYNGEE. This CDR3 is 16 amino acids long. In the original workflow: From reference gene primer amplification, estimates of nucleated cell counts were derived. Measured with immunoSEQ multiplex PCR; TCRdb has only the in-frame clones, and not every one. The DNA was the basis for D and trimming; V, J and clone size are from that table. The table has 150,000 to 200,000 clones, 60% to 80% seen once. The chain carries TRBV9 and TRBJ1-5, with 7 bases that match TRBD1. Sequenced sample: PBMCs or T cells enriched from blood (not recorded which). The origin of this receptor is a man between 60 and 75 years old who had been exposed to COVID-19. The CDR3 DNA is TGTGCCAGCAGCGTGGGGGACAGCACTCTCAATCAGCCCCAGCATTTT. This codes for CASSVGDSTLNQPQHF.